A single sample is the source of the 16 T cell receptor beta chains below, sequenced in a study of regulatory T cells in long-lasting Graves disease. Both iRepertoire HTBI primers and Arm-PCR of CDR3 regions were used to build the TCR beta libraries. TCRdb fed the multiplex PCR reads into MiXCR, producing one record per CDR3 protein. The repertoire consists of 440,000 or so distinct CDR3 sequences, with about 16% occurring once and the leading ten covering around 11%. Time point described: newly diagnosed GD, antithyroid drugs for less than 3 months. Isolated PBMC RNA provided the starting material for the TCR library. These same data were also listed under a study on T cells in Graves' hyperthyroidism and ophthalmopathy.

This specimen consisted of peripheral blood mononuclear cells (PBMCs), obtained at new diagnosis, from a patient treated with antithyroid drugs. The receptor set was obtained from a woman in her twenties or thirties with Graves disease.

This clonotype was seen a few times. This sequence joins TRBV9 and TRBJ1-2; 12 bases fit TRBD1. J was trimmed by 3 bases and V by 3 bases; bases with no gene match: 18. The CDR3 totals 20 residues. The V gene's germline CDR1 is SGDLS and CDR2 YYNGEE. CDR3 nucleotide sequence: TGTGCCAGCAGCGCGAAAAAGTCGGGGACAGGGGGCGAGCTTGACTATGGCTACACCTTC. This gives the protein CASSAKKSGTGGELDYGYTF.

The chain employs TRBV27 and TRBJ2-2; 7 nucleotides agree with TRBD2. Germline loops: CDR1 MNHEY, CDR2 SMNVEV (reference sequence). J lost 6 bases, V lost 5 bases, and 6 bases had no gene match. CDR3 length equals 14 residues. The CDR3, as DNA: TGTGCCAGCAGTCCGATCCGGGGGGCCGGGGAGCTGTTTTTT. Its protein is CASSPIRGAGELFF.

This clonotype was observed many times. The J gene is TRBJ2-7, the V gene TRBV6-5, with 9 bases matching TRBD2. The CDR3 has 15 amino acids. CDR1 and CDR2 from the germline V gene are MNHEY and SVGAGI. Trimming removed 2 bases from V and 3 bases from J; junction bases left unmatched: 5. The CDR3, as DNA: TGTGCCAGCAGTTACGCCGGTAGCGGGAGCTACGAGCAGTACTTC. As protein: CASSYAGSGSYEQYF.

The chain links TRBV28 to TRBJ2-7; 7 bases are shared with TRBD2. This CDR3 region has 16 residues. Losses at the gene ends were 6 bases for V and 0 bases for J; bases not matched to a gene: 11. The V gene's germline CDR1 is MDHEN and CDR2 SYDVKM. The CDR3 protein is CASSPSRGGSSYEQYF. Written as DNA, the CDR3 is TGTGCCAGCAGCCCAAGCCGGGGCGGGAGCTCCTACGAGCAGTACTTC.

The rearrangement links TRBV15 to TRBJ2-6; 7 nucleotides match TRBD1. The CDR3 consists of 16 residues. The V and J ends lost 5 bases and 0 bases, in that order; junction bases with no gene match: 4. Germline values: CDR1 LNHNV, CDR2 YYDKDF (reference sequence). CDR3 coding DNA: TGTGCCACCAGCCAGGGGGAATCCTCTGGGGCCAACGTCCTGACTTTC. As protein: CATSQGESSGANVLTF.

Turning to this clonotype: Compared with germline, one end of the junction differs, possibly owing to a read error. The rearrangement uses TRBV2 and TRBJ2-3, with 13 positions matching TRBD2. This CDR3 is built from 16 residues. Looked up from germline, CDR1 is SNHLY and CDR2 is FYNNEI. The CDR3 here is CASSEGLAGVDDTQYF. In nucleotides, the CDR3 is TGTGCCAGCAGCGAAGGACTAGCGGGAGTGGACGATACGCAGTATTTT.

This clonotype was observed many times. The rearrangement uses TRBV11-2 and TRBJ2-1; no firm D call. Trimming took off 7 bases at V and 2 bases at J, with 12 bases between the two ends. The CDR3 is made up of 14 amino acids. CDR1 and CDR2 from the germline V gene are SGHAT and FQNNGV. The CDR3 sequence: CASKVGAAYNEQFF. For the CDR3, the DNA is TGTGCCAGCAAGGTAGGAGCCGCCTACAATGAGCAGTTCTTC.

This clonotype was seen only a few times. CDR3 sequence (DNA): TGTGCCAGCGATGATGCGGGAGGCGGCACCGGGGAGCTGTTTTTT. Its protein product is CASDDAGGGTGELFF. The chain joins TRBV12-3 or TRBV12-4 to TRBJ2-2, with 8 bases aligning to TRBD2. V shed 8 bases, J shed 4 bases, and the junction held 9 bases outside the gene matches. This CDR3 has 15 amino acids.

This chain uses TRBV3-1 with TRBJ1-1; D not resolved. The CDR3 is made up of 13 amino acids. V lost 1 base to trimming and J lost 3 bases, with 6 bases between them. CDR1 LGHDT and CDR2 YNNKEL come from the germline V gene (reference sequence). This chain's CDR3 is CASSQAGDTEAFF. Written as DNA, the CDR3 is TGTGCCAGCAGCCAAGCCGGAGACACTGAAGCTTTCTTT.

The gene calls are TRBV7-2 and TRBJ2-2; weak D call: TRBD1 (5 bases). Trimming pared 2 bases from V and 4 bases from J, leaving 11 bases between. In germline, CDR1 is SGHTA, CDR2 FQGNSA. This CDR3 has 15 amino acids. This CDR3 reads CASSLSRQLTGELFF. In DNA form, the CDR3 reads TGTGCCAGCAGCTTATCACGACAGCTCACCGGGGAGCTGTTTTTT.

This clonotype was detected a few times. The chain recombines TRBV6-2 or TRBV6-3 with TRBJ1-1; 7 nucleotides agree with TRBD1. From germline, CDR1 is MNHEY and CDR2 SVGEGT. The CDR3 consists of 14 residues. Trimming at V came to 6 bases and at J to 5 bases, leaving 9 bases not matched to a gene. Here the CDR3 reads CASSSTRGQTEAFF. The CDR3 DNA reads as TGTGCCAGCAGCTCAACAAGGGGGCAGACTGAAGCTTTCTTT.

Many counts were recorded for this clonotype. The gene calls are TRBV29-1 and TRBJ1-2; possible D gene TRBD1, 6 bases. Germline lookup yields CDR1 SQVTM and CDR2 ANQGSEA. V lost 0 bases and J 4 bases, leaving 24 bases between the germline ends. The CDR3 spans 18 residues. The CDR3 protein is CSVEDPAGQGMGGYGYTF. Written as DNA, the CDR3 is TGCAGCGTTGAAGATCCTGCGGGACAAGGTATGGGAGGCTATGGCTACACCTTC.

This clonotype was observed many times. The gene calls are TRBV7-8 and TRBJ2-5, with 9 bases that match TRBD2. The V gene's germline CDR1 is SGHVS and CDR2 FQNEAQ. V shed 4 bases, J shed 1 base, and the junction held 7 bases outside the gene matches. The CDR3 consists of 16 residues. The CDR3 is CASSSPGLAPQETQYF. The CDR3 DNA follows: TGTGCCAGCAGCTCCCCTGGACTAGCGCCCCAAGAGACCCAGTACTTC.

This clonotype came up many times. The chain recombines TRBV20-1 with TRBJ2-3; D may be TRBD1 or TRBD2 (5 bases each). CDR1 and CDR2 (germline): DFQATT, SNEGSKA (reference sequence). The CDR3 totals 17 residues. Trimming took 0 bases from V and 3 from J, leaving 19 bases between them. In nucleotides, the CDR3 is TGCAGTGCTAGAGATTGGGGGAAAACCCAGGGTACAGATACGCAGTATTTT. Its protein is CSARDWGKTQGTDTQYF.

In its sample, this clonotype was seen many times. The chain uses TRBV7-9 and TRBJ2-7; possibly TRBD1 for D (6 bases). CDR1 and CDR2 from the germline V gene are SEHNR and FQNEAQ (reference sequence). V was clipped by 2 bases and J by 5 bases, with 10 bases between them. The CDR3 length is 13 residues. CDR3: CASSLTTGHEQYF. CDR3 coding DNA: TGTGCCAGCAGCTTAACTACAGGGCACGAGCAGTACTTC.

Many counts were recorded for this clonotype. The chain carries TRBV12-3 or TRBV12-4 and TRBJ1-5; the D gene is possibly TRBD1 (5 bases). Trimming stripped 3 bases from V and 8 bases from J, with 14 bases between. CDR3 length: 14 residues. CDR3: CASSLSGRAKPQHF. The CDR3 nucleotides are TGTGCCAGCAGTTTGTCTGGCAGGGCAAAGCCCCAGCATTTT.